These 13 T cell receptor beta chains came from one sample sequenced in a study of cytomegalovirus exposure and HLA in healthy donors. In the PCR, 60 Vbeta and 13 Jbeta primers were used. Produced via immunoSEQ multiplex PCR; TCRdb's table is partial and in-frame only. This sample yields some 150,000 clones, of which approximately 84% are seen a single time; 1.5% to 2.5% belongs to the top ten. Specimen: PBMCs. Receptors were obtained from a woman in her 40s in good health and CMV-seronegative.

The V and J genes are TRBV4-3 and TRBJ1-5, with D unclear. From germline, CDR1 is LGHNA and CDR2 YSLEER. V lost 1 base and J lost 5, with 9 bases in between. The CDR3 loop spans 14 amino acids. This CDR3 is CASSQAGSDQPQHF. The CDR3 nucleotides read TGCGCCAGCAGCCAAGCGGGTAGTGATCAGCCCCAGCATTTT.

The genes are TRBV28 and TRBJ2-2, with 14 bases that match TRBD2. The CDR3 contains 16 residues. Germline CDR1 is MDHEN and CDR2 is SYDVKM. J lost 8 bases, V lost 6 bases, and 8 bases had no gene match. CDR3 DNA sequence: TGTGCCAGCAGGCTGCCGGGACTAGCGGGAGTGGGGGAGCTGTTTTTT. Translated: CASRLPGLAGVGELFF.

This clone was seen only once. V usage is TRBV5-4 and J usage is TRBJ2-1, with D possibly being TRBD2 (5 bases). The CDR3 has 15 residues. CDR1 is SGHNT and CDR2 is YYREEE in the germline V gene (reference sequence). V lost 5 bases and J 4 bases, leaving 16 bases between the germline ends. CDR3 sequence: CASSSTGNIYNEQFF. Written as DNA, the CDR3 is TGTGCCAGCAGTTCGACCGGGAACATTTACAATGAGCAGTTCTTC.

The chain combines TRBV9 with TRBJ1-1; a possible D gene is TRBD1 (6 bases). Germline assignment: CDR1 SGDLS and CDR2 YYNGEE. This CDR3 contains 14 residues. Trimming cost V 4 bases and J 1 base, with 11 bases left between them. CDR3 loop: CASSLGGGNTEAFF. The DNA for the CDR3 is TGTGCCAGCAGCCTAGGGGGAGGGAACACTGAAGCTTTCTTT.

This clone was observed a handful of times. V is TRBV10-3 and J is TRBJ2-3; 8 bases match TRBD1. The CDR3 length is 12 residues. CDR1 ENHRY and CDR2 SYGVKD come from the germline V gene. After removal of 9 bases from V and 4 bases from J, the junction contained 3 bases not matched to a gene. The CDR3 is CAIMGQADTQYF. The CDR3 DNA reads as TGTGCCATAATGGGACAGGCAGATACGCAGTATTTT.

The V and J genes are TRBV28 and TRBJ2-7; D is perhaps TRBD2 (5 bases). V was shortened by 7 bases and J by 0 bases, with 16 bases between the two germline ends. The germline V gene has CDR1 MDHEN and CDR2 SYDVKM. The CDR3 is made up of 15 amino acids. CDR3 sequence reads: CASTTSSGSSYEQYF. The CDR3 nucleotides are TGTGCCAGCACCACGTCCAGCGGTAGCTCCTACGAGCAGTACTTC.

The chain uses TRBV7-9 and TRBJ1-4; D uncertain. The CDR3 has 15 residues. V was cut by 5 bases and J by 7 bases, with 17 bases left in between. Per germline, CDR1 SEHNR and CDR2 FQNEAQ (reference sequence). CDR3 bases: TGTGCCAGCAGCGAGGGTCGGGCTCAAACTGAAAAACTGTTTTTT. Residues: CASSEGRAQTEKLFF.

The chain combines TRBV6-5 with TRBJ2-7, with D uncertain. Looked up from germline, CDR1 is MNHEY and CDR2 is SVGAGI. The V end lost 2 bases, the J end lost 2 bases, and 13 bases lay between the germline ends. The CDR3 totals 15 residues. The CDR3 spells CASSYAEHSPYEQYF. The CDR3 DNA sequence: TGTGCCAGCAGTTACGCGGAGCACTCTCCCTACGAGCAGTACTTC.

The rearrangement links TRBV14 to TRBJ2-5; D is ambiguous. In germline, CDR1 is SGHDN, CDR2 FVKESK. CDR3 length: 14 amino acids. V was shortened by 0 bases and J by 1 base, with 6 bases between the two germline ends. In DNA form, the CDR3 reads TGTGCCAGCAGCCAAGATTCGTTCCAAGAGACCCAGTACTTC. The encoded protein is CASSQDSFQETQYF.

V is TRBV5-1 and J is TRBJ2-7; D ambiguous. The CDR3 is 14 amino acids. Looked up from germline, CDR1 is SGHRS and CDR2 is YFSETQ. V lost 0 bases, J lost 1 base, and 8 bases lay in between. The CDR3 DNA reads TGCGCCAGCAGCTTGGCTTCCCTATCCTACGAGCAGTACTTC. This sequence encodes CASSLASLSYEQYF.

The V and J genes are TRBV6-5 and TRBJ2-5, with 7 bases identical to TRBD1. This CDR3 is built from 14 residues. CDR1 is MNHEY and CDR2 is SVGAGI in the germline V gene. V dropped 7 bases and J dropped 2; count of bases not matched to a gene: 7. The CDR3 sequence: CASTDDRVQETQYF. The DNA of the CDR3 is TGTGCCAGCACCGACGACAGGGTGCAAGAGACCCAGTACTTC.

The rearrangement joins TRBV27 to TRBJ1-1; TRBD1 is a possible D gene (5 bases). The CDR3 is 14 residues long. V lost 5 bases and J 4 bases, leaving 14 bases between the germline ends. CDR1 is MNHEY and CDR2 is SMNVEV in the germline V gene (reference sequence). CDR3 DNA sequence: TGTGCCAGCAGTAGACAGCTAACAATCACTGAAGCTTTCTTT. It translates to CASSRQLTITEAFF.

CDR3 in amino acids: CAAGPKETQYF. CDR3 DNA sequence: TGTGCCGCGGGACCCAAAGAGACCCAGTACTTC. This chain connects TRBV30 to TRBJ2-5, with D perhaps matching TRBD2 (6 bases). The CDR3 has 11 residues. V lost 8 bases to trimming and J lost 3 bases, with 10 bases between them. Germline V lookup: CDR1 GTSNPN, CDR2 SVGIG (reference sequence).